This TCR beta chain stems from a study of T cells in Graves' hyperthyroidism and ophthalmopathy. The CDR3 regions of TCR beta were amplified from RNA transcripts. A first-round RT-PCR of the TCR CDR3 used the HTBI primer set. TCRdb used MiXCR to reprocess the multiplex PCR reads, holding one entry per CDR3 protein. The sample lists 460,000 or so distinct CDR3 sequences; roughly 14% were seen once. This clonotype was detected only a few times. Material: blood. The source of this sequence is a woman between 18 and 30 years old with Graves' hyperthyroidism.

The CDR3 nucleotides are TGTGCCCCGGTAGGCAGGGGTGACTCTAGCTACGAGCAGTACTTC. Translating it yields CAPVGRGDSSYEQYF. V is TRBV19 and J is TRBJ2-7; possibly TRBD1 for D (6 bases). Germline V CDR1 and CDR2: LNHDA, SQIVND (reference sequence). Trimming took 11 bases from V and 3 from J, leaving 23 bases between them. The CDR3 consists of 15 residues.